This TCR beta chain was documented in a study of beta chain features in type 1 diabetes. In the case of this clone: Its antigen is not identified.

Expressed TCRB transcripts were sequenced because the entire RNA isolate underwent reverse transcription. Sequenced by immunoSEQ multiplex PCR; TCRdb stores in-frame clones only, minus some. The sample lists 250,000 to 300,000 clones, roughly 8% occurring once. General observations from the study: People with Type 1 diabetes carried modestly yet significantly shorter TCRB CDR3s in all four CD4+ subsets. It was among patients, rather than healthy donors, that naive, central memory and Treg TCRB repertoires appeared more similar.

V was pared by 4 bases and J by 4 bases, with 21 bases between. From germline, CDR1 is SGHNT and CDR2 YYREEE (reference sequence). The CDR3 totals 17 residues. Sample: central memory CD4+ T cells from blood. The receptor's source is a woman younger than 30 in good health. This chain connects TRBV5-4 to TRBJ2-1; maybe TRBD2 (6 bases). CDR3 sequence (DNA): TGTGCCAGCAGCCCCGGGGGTGCCCGTTCTGTTTACAATGAGCAGTTCTTC. Its translation: CASSPGGARSVYNEQFF. Supplemented by reference TRBV5-4 and TRBJ2-1, the full variable domain reads ETGVTQSPTHLIKTRGQQVTLRCSSQSGHNTVSWYQQALGQGPQFIFQYYREEENGRGNFPPRFSGLQFPNYSSELNVNALELDDSALYLCASSPGGARSVYNEQFFGPGTRLTVL.